This is a list of T cell receptor beta chains from one sample in a study of identifying expanded T cells in peripheral blood. Repertoires were generated with immunoSEQ multiplex PCR, while TCRdb's copy carries only in-frame clones and drops some. The table lists about 91,000 clones, 88% of them singletons. Material for sequencing was blood. The receptors stem from a person aged 18 to 70 in good health. CDR3s include the opening cysteine and the closing phenylalanine or tryptophan. The D gene is left open where the match is weak. Some rows have no size entry. The others give once, few or many, or a class for an expanded clone.

j_gene: TRBJ1-2; v_gene: TRBV9; abundance: -; d_gene: -; CDR3aa: CASSVAGVYGYGYTF; CDR3nt: TGTGCCAGCAGCGTAGCGGGGGTTTACGGCTATGGCTACACCTTC
j_gene: TRBJ2-6; v_gene: TRBV5-4; abundance: -; d_gene: -; CDR3aa: CASSLVIGSANVLTF; CDR3nt: TGTGCCAGCAGCCTGGTCATAGGAAGCGCCAACGTCCTGACTTTC
j_gene: TRBJ2-5; v_gene: TRBV5-6; abundance: -; d_gene: -; CDR3aa: CASSLVRRQETQYF; CDR3nt: TGTGCCAGCAGCTTGGTACGGCGCCAAGAGACCCAGTACTTC
j_gene: TRBJ1-5; v_gene: TRBV7-8; abundance: -; d_gene: -; CDR3aa: CASSPGGGGNQPQHF; CDR3nt: TGTGCCAGCAGCCCAGGTGGGGGAGGCAATCAGCCCCAGCATTTT
j_gene: TRBJ1-3; v_gene: TRBV2; abundance: -; d_gene: TRBD1; CDR3aa: CASSARTGDGPGNTIYF; CDR3nt: TGTGCCAGCAGCGCAAGGACAGGGGACGGCCCTGGAAACACCATATATTTT
j_gene: TRBJ2-3; v_gene: TRBV5-1; abundance: -; d_gene: -; CDR3aa: CASSLTGATDTQYF; CDR3nt: TGCGCCAGCAGCTTAACGGGAGCCACAGATACGCAGTATTTT
j_gene: TRBJ1-2; v_gene: TRBV6-5; abundance: -; d_gene: -; CDR3aa: CASSYADYYGYTF; CDR3nt: TGTGCCAGCAGTTACGCAGATTACTATGGCTACACCTTC
j_gene: TRBJ2-5; v_gene: TRBV5-1; abundance: once; d_gene: TRBD2; CDR3aa: CASSFQPTSGGQETQYF; CDR3nt: TGCGCCAGCAGCTTTCAACCGACTAGCGGGGGTCAAGAGACCCAGTACTTC
j_gene: TRBJ1-5; v_gene: TRBV5-3; abundance: -; d_gene: -; CDR3aa: CARSLRSGDQPQHF; CDR3nt: TGTGCCAGAAGCTTGCGAAGCGGAGATCAGCCCCAGCATTTT
j_gene: TRBJ1-5; v_gene: TRBV18; abundance: few; d_gene: -; CDR3aa: CASSTHSNQPQHF; CDR3nt: TGTGCCAGCTCGACACATAGCAATCAGCCCCAGCATTTT
j_gene: TRBJ2-7; v_gene: TRBV6-4; abundance: -; d_gene: -; CDR3aa: CASRGALSYEQYF; CDR3nt: TGTGCCAGCAGGGGGGCACTCTCCTACGAGCAGTACTTC
j_gene: TRBJ2-3; v_gene: TRBV30; abundance: -; d_gene: -; CDR3aa: CAWSLDSRHTDTQYF; CDR3nt: TGTGCCTGGAGTCTGGACAGCCGACACACAGATACGCAGTATTTT
j_gene: TRBJ2-7; v_gene: TRBV19; abundance: -; d_gene: TRBD2; CDR3aa: CASGITAGVAHEQYF; CDR3nt: TGTGCCAGTGGAATAACGGCGGGAGTTGCCCACGAGCAGTACTTC
j_gene: TRBJ2-7; v_gene: TRBV19; abundance: -; d_gene: -; CDR3aa: CASSSGGGVIYEQYF; CDR3nt: TGTGCCAGTAGTTCAGGTGGGGGAGTGATCTACGAGCAGTACTTC
j_gene: TRBJ1-1; v_gene: TRBV6-1; abundance: -; d_gene: -; CDR3aa: CASSGTMEAFF; CDR3nt: TGTGCCAGCAGTGGCACAATGGAGGCTTTCTTT
j_gene: TRBJ1-1; v_gene: TRBV4-2; abundance: -; d_gene: TRBD1; CDR3aa: CASSQDGTGVTEAFF; CDR3nt: TGTGCCAGCAGCCAAGATGGGACAGGGGTTACTGAAGCTTTCTTT
j_gene: TRBJ1-5; v_gene: TRBV5-8; abundance: -; d_gene: -; CDR3aa: CASATTGFQYQPQHF; CDR3nt: TGTGCCAGCGCTACTACAGGGTTCCAATATCAGCCCCAGCATTTT
j_gene: TRBJ2-2; v_gene: TRBV5-1; abundance: -; d_gene: TRBD1; CDR3aa: CASSRLTGDTGELFF; CDR3nt: TGCGCCAGCAGCCGCCTGACAGGGGACACCGGGGAGCTGTTTTTT
j_gene: TRBJ1-4; v_gene: TRBV27; abundance: -; d_gene: TRBD1; CDR3aa: CASSFSRGLGEKLFF; CDR3nt: TGTGCCAGCAGTTTTTCGAGGGGGCTTGGTGAAAAACTGTTTTTT
j_gene: TRBJ2-1; v_gene: TRBV30; abundance: -; d_gene: TRBD2; CDR3aa: CAWSVRLAGLGNEQFF; CDR3nt: TGTGCCTGGAGTGTCCGGCTAGCGGGACTAGGGAATGAGCAGTTCTTC
j_gene: TRBJ1-1; v_gene: TRBV6-6; abundance: -; d_gene: -; CDR3aa: CASSYPGEDTEAFF; CDR3nt: TGTGCCAGCAGTTACCCAGGAGAGGATACTGAAGCTTTCTTT
j_gene: TRBJ1-1; v_gene: TRBV7-8; abundance: -; d_gene: TRBD1; CDR3aa: CASSPWTGRATEAFF; CDR3nt: TGTGCCAGCAGCCCGTGGACAGGGCGGGCCACTGAAGCTTTCTTT
j_gene: TRBJ1-5; v_gene: TRBV7-9; abundance: -; d_gene: -; CDR3aa: CASSNGLGDSNQPQHF; CDR3nt: TGTGCCAGCAGCAACGGGCTGGGAGATAGCAATCAGCCCCAGCATTTT
j_gene: TRBJ2-1; v_gene: TRBV10-3; abundance: once; d_gene: TRBD2; CDR3aa: CAIRLAGDKPSYNEQFF; CDR3nt: TGTGCCATCAGACTAGCGGGGGACAAACCCTCCTACAATGAGCAGTTCTTC
j_gene: TRBJ2-1; v_gene: TRBV7-9; abundance: -; d_gene: -; CDR3aa: CASSSDRSEYDEQFF; CDR3nt: TGTGCCAGCAGCTCGGACAGATCGGAATACGATGAGCAGTTCTTC
j_gene: TRBJ1-1; v_gene: TRBV28; abundance: once; d_gene: TRBD1; CDR3aa: CASRRTGTNTEAFF; CDR3nt: TGTGCCAGCAGAAGGACAGGGACGAACACTGAAGCTTTCTTT
j_gene: TRBJ2-1; v_gene: TRBV6-4; abundance: many; d_gene: TRBD2; CDR3aa: CASSGGGDHNEQFF; CDR3nt: TGTGCCAGCAGTGGGGGGGGAGATCACAATGAGCAGTTCTTC
j_gene: TRBJ2-7; v_gene: TRBV19; abundance: -; d_gene: -; CDR3aa: CATYTFSYEQYF; CDR3nt: TGTGCCACTTACACCTTCTCCTACGAGCAGTACTTC
j_gene: TRBJ2-7; v_gene: TRBV7-9; abundance: -; d_gene: TRBD1; CDR3aa: CASSRRGTASADFQQYF; CDR3nt: TGTGCCAGCAGCCGGAGAGGGACAGCCTCTGCTGACTTCCAGCAGTACTTC
j_gene: TRBJ1-5; v_gene: TRBV30; abundance: few; d_gene: -; CDR3aa: CAWSLRADQPQHF; CDR3nt: TGTGCCTGGAGTCTCAGGGCGGATCAGCCCCAGCATTTT
j_gene: TRBJ1-4; v_gene: TRBV5-1; abundance: -; d_gene: -; CDR3aa: CASSLEQTNEKLFF; CDR3nt: TGCGCCAGCAGCTTGGAACAGACTAATGAAAAACTGTTTTTT
j_gene: TRBJ1-6; v_gene: TRBV28; abundance: once; d_gene: TRBD1; CDR3aa: CASSGTGNNSPLHF; CDR3nt: TGTGCCAGCAGCGGGACAGGGAATAATTCACCCCTCCACTTT
j_gene: TRBJ2-3; v_gene: TRBV6-4; abundance: -; d_gene: TRBD1; CDR3aa: CASSAGTGADTQYF; CDR3nt: TGTGCCAGCAGTGCCGGGACAGGGGCTGATACGCAGTATTTT
j_gene: TRBJ1-1; v_gene: TRBV18; abundance: -; d_gene: -; CDR3aa: CASSPFQQGRNTEAFF; CDR3nt: TGTGCCAGCTCACCCTTCCAACAGGGACGGAACACTGAAGCTTTCTTT
j_gene: TRBJ1-1; v_gene: TRBV6-6; abundance: -; d_gene: TRBD1; CDR3aa: CASSVSGTGGIAFF; CDR3nt: TGTGCCAGCAGTGTGTCCGGGACAGGTGGGATAGCTTTCTTT